This passage covers 24 T cell receptor beta chains from one sample sequenced in a study of blood T cell repertoires in COVID-19. This table comes from immunoSEQ multiplex PCR, and its TCRdb copy is limited to in-frame clones, with some not included. The table shows hundreds of thousands of clones, with around 90% occurring only once. Sequenced input: PBMCs or T cells enriched from blood (not recorded which). The source of these receptors is a woman aged 18-30 years with acute COVID-19.

The chain links TRBV5-1 to TRBJ1-1, with D maybe TRBD1 (5 bases). The CDR3 sequence is 13 residues long. The V end was cut by 6 bases, the J end by 4 bases, with 13 bases between. The germline V gene encodes CDR1 SGHRS and CDR2 YFSETQ. The CDR3 spells CASKSSGFTEAFF. The CDR3 DNA follows: TGCGCCAGCAAGAGTTCAGGGTTCACTGAAGCTTTCTTT.

V usage is TRBV30 and J usage is TRBJ2-7; 8 bases are a match to TRBD2. Germline CDR1 and CDR2: GTSNPN and SVGIG (reference sequence). CDR3 length: 14 residues. J gave up 5 bases and V 3 bases, and 9 bases lay outside the gene matches. The DNA for the CDR3 is TGTGCCTGGAGCCGAGGACTAGCCGCAAACGAGCAGTACTTC. It yields the protein CAWSRGLAANEQYF.

The gene calls are TRBV7-6 and TRBJ2-5; 8 nucleotides match TRBD2. This CDR3 contains 16 residues. Germline V gene data show CDR1 as SGHVS and CDR2 as FNYEAQ. V trimming: 5 bases; J trimming: 2 bases; junction bases outside the gene matches: 10. The CDR3 DNA reads TGTGCCAGCAGCACCCCACTGACTAGCGTACAAGAGACCCAGTACTTC. This codes for CASSTPLTSVQETQYF.

The V call is TRBV2, the J call TRBJ1-4; D unresolved. This CDR3 is built from 13 residues. Germline V gene sequence: CDR1 SNHLY, CDR2 FYNNEI. Trimming took 3 bases from V and 9 from J, leaving 11 bases between them. CDR3 coding DNA: TGTGCCAGCAGTGAGGCAGGAGGTCAAAAACTGTTTTTT. Residues: CASSEAGGQKLFF.

The J gene is TRBJ1-2, the V gene TRBV7-2; D might be TRBD1 (5 bases). The V end lost 1 base, the J end lost 1 base, and 7 bases lay between the germline ends. CDR3 length equals 14 residues. Germline CDR1 reads SGHTA; CDR2 reads FQGNSA. In DNA, the CDR3 is TGTGCCAGCAGCTTAGAAAGGGGTAACTATGGCTACACCTTC. It specifies CASSLERGNYGYTF. Combining the CDR3 with reference TRBV7-2 and TRBJ1-2 gives the whole variable domain GAGVSQSPSNKVTEKGKDVELRCDPISGHTALYWYRQSLGQGLEFLIYFQGNSAPDKSGLPSDRFSAERTGGSVSTLTIQRTQQEDSAVYLCASSLERGNYGYTFGSGTRLTVV.

This rearrangement joins TRBV7-2 to TRBJ2-7, with D maybe TRBD1 (6 bases). Trimming pared 6 bases from V and 6 bases from J, leaving 18 bases between. The CDR3 is 14 residues long. Germline loops: CDR1 SGHTA, CDR2 FQGNSA. This CDR3 reads CASSRGNQFVEQYF. In DNA form, the CDR3 reads TGTGCCAGCAGTAGGGGGAACCAATTCGTCGAGCAGTACTTC.

This chain joins TRBV10-1 and TRBJ2-3, with a tentative D call TRBD1 (5 bases). This CDR3 spans 14 amino acids. Trimming cost V 0 bases and J 5 bases, with 9 bases left between them. The germline V gene encodes CDR1 WNHNN and CDR2 SYGVQD (reference sequence). CDR3 sequence reads: CASSESGRVDTQYF. The CDR3 DNA follows: TGCGCCAGCAGTGAGTCCGGCAGGGTAGATACGCAGTATTTT.

This chain links TRBV19 with TRBJ2-2; 9 nucleotides match TRBD2. CDR3 length equals 15 residues. J gave up 4 bases and V 3 bases, and 3 bases lay outside the gene matches. Germline V gene data show CDR1 as LNHDA and CDR2 as SQIVND (reference sequence). CDR3 nucleotide sequence: TGTGCCAGTAGTATCGTAGCGGGAGCCACCGGGGAGCTGTTTTTT. Translating it yields CASSIVAGATGELFF.

The chain combines TRBV11-2 with TRBJ2-1; tentative D call: TRBD1 (6 bases). Trimming took off 1 base at V and 6 bases at J, with 7 bases between the two ends. The CDR3 runs to 13 residues. The V gene's germline CDR1 is SGHAT and CDR2 FQNNGV. The CDR3 spells CASSLVGGNEQFF. Written as DNA, the CDR3 is TGTGCCAGCAGCTTAGTAGGGGGCAATGAGCAGTTCTTC.

J is TRBJ2-3 and V is TRBV5-1; 11 nucleotides agree with TRBD2. With 2 bases clipped from V and 1 base from J, the junction kept 3 bases outside the gene matches. The V gene's germline CDR1 is SGHRS and CDR2 YFSETQ. CDR3 length: 16 amino acids. The CDR3 DNA sequence: TGCGCCAGCAGCTTACTAGCGGGAGTTGGCACAGATACGCAGTATTTT. Translated, it gives CASSLLAGVGTDTQYF. Looking up the rest from reference TRBV5-1 and TRBJ2-3 gives the full variable domain: KAGVTQTPRYLIKTRGQQVTLSCSPISGHRSVSWYQQTPGQGLQFLFEYFSETQRNKGNFPGRFSGRQFSNSRSEMNVSTLELGDSALYLCASSLLAGVGTDTQYFGPGTRLTVL.

This sequence joins TRBV12-3 or TRBV12-4 and TRBJ2-1, with a tentative D call TRBD2 (6 bases). Trimming left V 4 bases short and J 8 bases short, with 12 bases between. The length of the CDR3 is 13 residues. DNA of the CDR3: TGTGCCAGCAGTTACGGAGGGTCGGATGAGCAGTTCTTC. Translation: CASSYGGSDEQFF.

The chain uses TRBV19 and TRBJ2-1; 10 nucleotides agree with TRBD2. This CDR3 has 18 residues. Trimming removed 5 bases from V and 6 bases from J; junction bases left unmatched: 16. Germline V gene lookup returns CDR1 LNHDA and CDR2 SQIVND (reference sequence). CDR3 in amino acids: CASSPSRASGSIINEQFF. DNA for the CDR3: TGTGCCAGTAGTCCCTCGCGGGCTAGCGGGAGTATTATCAATGAGCAGTTCTTC.

The chain links TRBV11-2 to TRBJ2-2; D is perhaps TRBD1 (6 bases). The V gene lost 5 bases and the J gene lost 3 bases, with 10 bases spanning the gap. The CDR3 runs 14 residues. Germline loops: CDR1 SGHAT, CDR2 FQNNGV. DNA of the CDR3: TGTGCCAGCAGCACCCACAGGGACACCGGGGAGCTGTTTTTT. This sequence encodes CASSTHRDTGELFF.

The chain uses TRBV13 and TRBJ1-1, with 7 bases lining up with TRBD1. Germline V lookup: CDR1 PRHDT, CDR2 FYEKMQ (reference sequence). The CDR3 sequence is 16 residues long. V was clipped by 3 bases and J by 0 bases; unmatched bases: 7. The CDR3, as DNA: TGTGCCAGCAGCTTCACAGGGGCGATCTTGAACACTGAAGCTTTCTTT. Encoded protein: CASSFTGAILNTEAFF.

The chain recombines TRBV6-2 or TRBV6-3 with TRBJ2-7; D not certain. V was cut by 5 bases and J by 0 bases, with 17 bases left in between. Germline V gene data show CDR1 as MNHEY and CDR2 as SVGEGT. This CDR3 comprises 16 residues. The CDR3 sequence: CASSQRIHRSSYEQYF. DNA for the CDR3: TGTGCCAGCAGTCAGAGGATACACCGAAGCTCCTACGAGCAGTACTTC.

The V call is TRBV27, the J call TRBJ2-7; D may be TRBD2 (5 bases). The V and J ends lost 6 bases and 2 bases respectively, with 11 bases between them. The CDR3 covers 13 residues. Germline values: CDR1 MNHEY, CDR2 SMNVEV (reference sequence). The CDR3 reads CASRGLGAYEQYF. CDR3 nucleotide sequence: TGTGCCAGCAGAGGACTCGGGGCCTACGAGCAGTACTTC.

This clone occurred once. This rearrangement joins TRBV28 to TRBJ1-2, with TRBD1 as a possible D gene (5 bases). Germline lookup yields CDR1 MDHEN and CDR2 SYDVKM. V was shortened by 10 bases and J by 10 bases, with 19 bases between the two germline ends. The CDR3 is made up of 12 amino acids. The CDR3 region is CATPGMTEDYTF. The CDR3 DNA follows: TGTGCCACCCCCGGTATGACAGAAGACTACACCTTC.

The chain uses TRBV27 and TRBJ1-2; D perhaps matches TRBD1 (5 bases). The CDR3 extends over 12 amino acids. V was trimmed by 8 bases and J by 8 bases, leaving 15 bases between them. Germline V lookup: CDR1 MNHEY, CDR2 SMNVEV (reference sequence). In DNA form, the CDR3 reads TGTGCCAGCCCCGCTCGGGGGGGAGGCTACACCTTC. Encoded protein: CASPARGGGYTF.

The chain links TRBV7-9 to TRBJ2-7, with 10 bases lining up with TRBD1. The CDR3 consists of 15 residues. The V gene end was trimmed by 7 bases and the J gene end by 5 bases; junction bases not matched to a gene: 11. Germline loops: CDR1 SEHNR, CDR2 FQNEAQ (reference sequence). The CDR3 region is CASIQLPGTGDEQYF. The CDR3 bases are TGTGCCAGCATCCAACTCCCCGGGACAGGGGACGAGCAGTACTTC.

The gene calls are TRBV7-3 and TRBJ1-2; a weak D match, TRBD1 (6 bases). The germline gives CDR1 SGHTA, CDR2 FQGTGA. CDR3 size: 13 residues. Trimming pared 5 bases from V and 4 bases from J, leaving 11 bases between. The CDR3 here is CASSPQQGYGYTF. CDR3 in DNA: TGTGCCAGCAGCCCTCAACAGGGCTATGGCTACACCTTC.

This rearrangement joins TRBV28 to TRBJ2-7; the match to TRBD2 covers 9 bases. V was pared by 4 bases and J by 3 bases, with 4 bases of the junction left unmatched. Germline V gene lookup returns CDR1 MDHEN and CDR2 SYDVKM. The CDR3 extends over 14 amino acids. The CDR3 DNA follows: TGTGCCAGCAGTTATAGCGGGGGCAACTACGAGCAGTACTTC. Protein: CASSYSGGNYEQYF.

This rearrangement joins TRBV19 to TRBJ2-1; 13 nucleotides agree with TRBD2. The germline V gene encodes CDR1 LNHDA and CDR2 SQIVND (reference sequence). There are 20 residues in the CDR3. V trimming: 0 bases; J trimming: 5 bases; junction bases outside the gene matches: 13. CDR3 in amino acids: CASSIEHWTSGSIFHNEQFF. The CDR3 nucleotides are TGTGCCAGTAGTATAGAACATTGGACTAGCGGGAGTATCTTCCACAATGAGCAGTTCTTC.

This chain uses TRBV6-6 with TRBJ2-2; TRBD1 agrees at 9 bases. The CDR3 loop spans 16 amino acids. Trimming at V came to 4 bases and at J to 6 bases, leaving 9 bases not matched to a gene. From germline, CDR1 is MNHNY and CDR2 SVGAGI (reference sequence). Here the CDR3 reads CASSSTRQGVAGELFF. The CDR3 DNA follows: TGTGCCAGCAGTTCAACTAGACAGGGGGTGGCCGGGGAGCTGTTTTTT.

The chain carries TRBV19 and TRBJ1-1, with a weak D call TRBD1 (5 bases). This CDR3 has 13 residues. Germline V gene lookup returns CDR1 LNHDA and CDR2 SQIVND (reference sequence). V lost 7 bases and J lost 1, with 10 bases in between. In DNA form, the CDR3 reads TGTGCCAGTAAGGACAAGCAGAACACTGAAGCTTTCTTT. The encoded protein is CASKDKQNTEAFF.